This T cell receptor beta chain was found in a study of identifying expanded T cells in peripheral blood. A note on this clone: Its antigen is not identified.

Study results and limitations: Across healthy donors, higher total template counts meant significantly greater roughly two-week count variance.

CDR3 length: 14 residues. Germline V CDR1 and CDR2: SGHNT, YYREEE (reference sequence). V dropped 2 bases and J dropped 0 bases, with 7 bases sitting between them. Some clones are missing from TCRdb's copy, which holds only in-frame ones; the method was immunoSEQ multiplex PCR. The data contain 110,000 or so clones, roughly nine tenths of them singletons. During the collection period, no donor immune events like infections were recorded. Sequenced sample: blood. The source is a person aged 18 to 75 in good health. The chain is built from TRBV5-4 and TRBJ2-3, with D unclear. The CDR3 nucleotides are TGTGCCAGCAGCTTAGGAGTAAGCACAGATACGCAGTATTTT. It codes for CASSLGVSTDTQYF.